These T cell receptor beta chains were read from a single sample in a study of T cell responses to AZD1222 COVID-19 vaccine. Clones were sequenced by immunoSEQ multiplex PCR, and TCRdb holds only the in-frame ones, with some missing. The sample includes fewer than 90,000 clones, about 82% seen only once; the top ten take 5.5% to 6%. Material: peripheral blood, obtained 28 days after the second AZD1222 dose. Receptors were obtained from an adult who received the AZD1222 COVID-19 vaccine. Each CDR3 is given with its conserved first and last residue. Each record gives: J gene, V gene, CDR3 protein.

j_gene: TRBJ1-5; v_gene: TRBV28; CDR3aa: CASSLAAATLSNQPQHF
j_gene: TRBJ2-7; v_gene: TRBV5-1; CDR3aa: CASSPGGALSYEQYF
j_gene: TRBJ1-1; v_gene: TRBV3-1/TRBV3-2; CDR3aa: CASSQVRTGNTEAFF
j_gene: TRBJ2-2; v_gene: TRBV7-9; CDR3aa: CASSRTSGGYTGELFF
j_gene: TRBJ2-2; v_gene: TRBV7-2; CDR3aa: CASSLFTGELFF
j_gene: TRBJ2-7; v_gene: TRBV25-1; CDR3aa: CASSAQGGSYEQYF
j_gene: TRBJ2-3; v_gene: TRBV24-1; CDR3aa: CATSDLGSSTDTQYF
j_gene: TRBJ2-7; v_gene: TRBV12-3/TRBV12-4; CDR3aa: CASSLDPREQYF
j_gene: TRBJ2-3; v_gene: TRBV10-3; CDR3aa: CAISRTSGVSTDTQYF
j_gene: TRBJ2-4; v_gene: TRBV19; CDR3aa: CASSIEVSVKNIQYF
j_gene: TRBJ1-1; v_gene: TRBV6-5; CDR3aa: CASSTGQGVNTEAFF
j_gene: TRBJ2-7; v_gene: TRBV4-2; CDR3aa: CASSQDQDGRIYEQYF
j_gene: TRBJ2-7; v_gene: TRBV10-3; CDR3aa: CAISERDKWNEQYF
j_gene: TRBJ2-5; v_gene: TRBV4-3; CDR3aa: CASSLGVNRGLETQYF
j_gene: TRBJ1-1; v_gene: TRBV11-2; CDR3aa: CASRTGPGGIGTEAFF
j_gene: TRBJ1-1; v_gene: TRBV7-7; CDR3aa: CASSIGPNTEAFF
j_gene: TRBJ2-5; v_gene: TRBV5-1; CDR3aa: CASSPRGAGETQYF
j_gene: TRBJ2-3; v_gene: TRBV7-6; CDR3aa: CASTKSGSTDTQYF
j_gene: TRBJ2-3; v_gene: TRBV7-2; CDR3aa: CASSRGGQSLTTDTQYF
j_gene: TRBJ2-1; v_gene: TRBV27; CDR3aa: CASRGESAGPYNEQFF
j_gene: TRBJ2-6; v_gene: TRBV27; CDR3aa: CASSSDRYTSGANVLTF
j_gene: TRBJ2-6; v_gene: TRBV18; CDR3aa: CASSAQYRGSSGANVLTF
j_gene: TRBJ2-7; v_gene: TRBV5-4; CDR3aa: CASSRPTSYEQYF
j_gene: TRBJ1-6; v_gene: TRBV6-5; CDR3aa: CASNVGESSPLHF
j_gene: TRBJ2-6; v_gene: TRBV4-3; CDR3aa: CASSLEGSGANVLTF
j_gene: TRBJ2-7; v_gene: TRBV7-2; CDR3aa: CASSLSSWDRTYEQYF
j_gene: TRBJ2-7; v_gene: TRBV4-1; CDR3aa: CASSLDLNYEQYF
j_gene: TRBJ1-1; v_gene: TRBV29-1; CDR3aa: CSVEGPGTEAFF
j_gene: TRBJ1-5; v_gene: TRBV2; CDR3aa: CASSEEGRVSQPQHF
j_gene: TRBJ2-3; v_gene: TRBV4-2; CDR3aa: CASSQVLAGTDTQYF
j_gene: TRBJ2-7; v_gene: TRBV6-5; CDR3aa: CASRPDGSYEQYF
j_gene: TRBJ2-3; v_gene: TRBV4-2; CDR3aa: CASSPKQAGVGTMPDTQYF
j_gene: TRBJ2-3; v_gene: TRBV7-2; CDR3aa: CASSPKGDYTDTQYF
j_gene: TRBJ2-7; v_gene: TRBV27; CDR3aa: CASSFSGTSRVEQYF
j_gene: TRBJ2-7; v_gene: TRBV25-1; CDR3aa: CASRSPGTYEQYF
j_gene: TRBJ2-3; v_gene: TRBV30; CDR3aa: CAWSFLAGATDTQYF
j_gene: TRBJ1-3; v_gene: TRBV28; CDR3aa: CASRGGRNTIYF